This entry lists 21 T cell receptor beta chains sequenced from one sample in a study of blood T cell repertoires in COVID-19. Measured with immunoSEQ multiplex PCR; TCRdb has only the in-frame clones, and not every one. The sample has 120,000 to 150,000 clones; around 87% are singletons. The sample comprised PBMCs or T cells enriched from blood (not recorded which). These receptors came from a woman in her 30s with acute COVID-19.

V gene TRBV5-1 combines with J gene TRBJ1-2; no clear D. CDR1 is SGHRS, CDR2 YFSETQ, per germline. The CDR3 extends over 14 amino acids. Trimming stripped 0 bases from V and 0 bases from J, with 6 bases between. The CDR3 sequence: CASSLDSSNYGYTF. CDR3 nucleotides: TGCGCCAGCAGCTTGGATTCCTCTAACTATGGCTACACCTTC. The full variable domain, in which reference TRBV5-1 and TRBJ1-2 provide the parts outside the CDR3, is KAGVTQTPRYLIKTRGQQVTLSCSPISGHRSVSWYQQTPGQGLQFLFEYFSETQRNKGNFPGRFSGRQFSNSRSEMNVSTLELGDSALYLCASSLDSSNYGYTFGSGTRLTVV.

The chain recombines TRBV18 with TRBJ2-5; the match to TRBD2 covers 11 bases. CDR3 length: 18 amino acids. The V gene end was trimmed by 4 bases and the J gene end by 0 bases; junction bases not matched to a gene: 10. The germline V gene encodes CDR1 KGHSH and CDR2 LQKENI. CDR3 in amino acids: CASSHRTSGFKYQETQYF. The CDR3 DNA follows: TGTGCCAGCTCACACCGGACTAGCGGGTTTAAGTACCAAGAGACCCAGTACTTC.

The gene calls are TRBV27 and TRBJ2-1; D is possibly TRBD2 (6 bases). Trimming left V 5 bases short and J 4 bases short, with 15 bases between. Germline-derived CDR1 and CDR2 are MNHEY and SMNVEV (reference sequence). The CDR3 length is 15 residues. The CDR3 loop is CASSPGDTSYNEQFF. DNA for the CDR3: TGTGCCAGCAGTCCGGGGGATACGTCTTACAATGAGCAGTTCTTC.

This chain joins TRBV10-3 and TRBJ2-3, with D hard to call. V lost 6 bases and J 5 bases, leaving 9 bases between the germline ends. Germline V CDR1 and CDR2: ENHRY, SYGVKD. This CDR3 has 12 amino acids. CDR3 coding DNA: TGTGCCATCAGCAGCGCGGTAGATACGCAGTATTTT. Translating gives CAISSAVDTQYF.

This chain connects TRBV30 to TRBJ2-1; 8 nucleotides align to TRBD2. Germline V gene lookup returns CDR1 GTSNPN and CDR2 SVGIG (reference sequence). The V segment lost 2 bases and the J segment 6 bases; nucleotides outside the gene matches: 9. This CDR3 has 15 residues. The CDR3 spells CAWSYLREAGNEQFF. The CDR3 DNA reads as TGTGCCTGGAGTTACTTGCGGGAGGCGGGCAATGAGCAGTTCTTC. The complete variable domain, with remaining parts taken from reference TRBV30 and TRBJ2-1, reads SQTIHQWPATLVQPVGSPLSLECTVEGTSNPNLYWYRQAAGRGLQLLFYSVGIGQISSEVPQNLSASRPQDRQFILSSKKLLLSDSGFYLCAWSYLREAGNEQFFGPGTRLTVL.

This sequence joins TRBV28 and TRBJ2-3, with a possible D match to TRBD2 (5 bases). Germline CDR1 and CDR2: MDHEN and SYDVKM. Deletions cut 6 bases from V and 2 bases from J, with 6 bases between. The CDR3 consists of 12 residues. The CDR3 loop is CASSRDTDTQYF. The CDR3 region has the DNA TGTGCCAGCAGCCGGGACACAGATACGCAGTATTTT.

A word on this clone: It is unclear where the CDR3 begins or ends on the DNA, so no DNA is shown, and the CDR3 is as TCRdb lists it. The chain's CDR3 is CASSVAEGSLF. V and J are TRBV2 and TRBJ2-1; the DNA was not compared with TRBD2, the D call given in the table. CDR1 is SNHLY and CDR2 is FYNNEI in the germline V gene. The length of the CDR3 is 11 amino acids, counting both ends.

This chain links TRBV6-1 with TRBJ1-2; D is unresolved. V gave up 0 bases and J gave up 6 bases, with 14 bases separating them. The V gene's germline CDR1 is MNHNS and CDR2 SASEGT. The CDR3 runs 15 residues. The CDR3 DNA reads TGTGCCAGCAGTGAAGCGGCGAGTCGGGTGGATGGCTACACCTTC. This sequence encodes CASSEAASRVDGYTF.

V and J are TRBV18 and TRBJ1-2, with TRBD1 identical over 7 bases. The CDR3 is made up of 13 amino acids. Germline loops: CDR1 KGHSH, CDR2 LQKENI. V dropped 5 bases and J dropped 1; count of bases not matched to a gene: 1. CDR3 bases: TGTGCCAGCTCAGCAGGGGGTAACTATGGCTACACCTTC. Residues: CASSAGGNYGYTF. Variable domain in full (rest from reference TRBV18 and TRBJ1-2): NAGVMQNPRHLVRRRGQEARLRCSPMKGHSHVYWYRQLPEEGLKFMVYLQKENIIDESGMPKERFSAEFPKEGPSILRIQQVVRGDSAAYFCASSAGGNYGYTFGSGTRLTVV.

The chain carries TRBV19 and TRBJ1-4; a weak D match, TRBD1 (6 bases). Trimming stripped 4 bases from V and 7 bases from J, with 13 bases between. The CDR3 length is 14 residues. Germline assignment: CDR1 LNHDA and CDR2 SQIVND (reference sequence). CDR3 bases: TGTGCCAGTAGTAACAGGGTCTGGATTGAAAAACTGTTTTTT. Amino acids: CASSNRVWIEKLFF.

CDR3 in DNA: TGCGCCAGCAGCTCCCAGGGCCCAGATACGCAGTATTTT. Its translation: CASSSQGPDTQYF. This chain connects TRBV5-1 to TRBJ2-3; a possible D gene is TRBD1 (5 bases). V was shortened by 3 bases and J by 4 bases, with 9 bases between the two germline ends. Germline V gives CDR1 SGHRS, CDR2 YFSETQ. The CDR3 loop spans 13 amino acids.

The chain combines TRBV24-1 with TRBJ2-1, with D possibly being TRBD2 (5 bases). Germline CDR1 and CDR2: KGHDR and SFDVKD. Trimming pared 3 bases from V and 0 bases from J, leaving 14 bases between. This CDR3 region has 17 residues. The DNA of the CDR3 is TGTGCCACCAGTGATACTATTAGCGCGAGCTCCTACAATGAGCAGTTCTTC. Translated, it gives CATSDTISASSYNEQFF.

The chain is built from TRBV10-3 and TRBJ2-7; 12 bases fit TRBD2. Trimming took 6 bases from V and 5 from J; bases not matched to a gene: 8. The germline V gene encodes CDR1 ENHRY and CDR2 SYGVKD. The CDR3 extends over 15 amino acids. CDR3 amino acids: CAIRATSGSNNEQYF. Here the CDR3 DNA reads TGTGCCATCAGGGCGACTAGCGGGAGTAATAACGAGCAGTACTTC.

The chain has TRBV7-2 and TRBJ1-1; D unresolved. This CDR3 has 15 residues. Per the germline V gene, CDR1 is SGHTA and CDR2 is FQGNSA. V was trimmed by 3 bases and J by 4 bases, leaving 15 bases between them. The CDR3 loop reads CASSFRPEVSTEAFF. For the CDR3, the DNA is TGTGCCAGCAGCTTCCGCCCGGAGGTGAGCACTGAAGCTTTCTTT.

This chain connects TRBV6-4 to TRBJ2-1; the D gene is possibly TRBD2 (6 bases). Germline CDR1 and CDR2: MRHNA and SNTAGT. There are 14 residues in the CDR3. Trimming cost V 6 bases and J 9 bases, with 18 bases left between them. CDR3 sequence: CASRPTPGEGEQFF. CDR3 bases: TGTGCCAGCAGACCAACTCCGGGAGAGGGTGAGCAGTTCTTC.

The CDR3 region is CASRWGNTEAFF. The CDR3 bases are TGTGCCAGCAGGTGGGGCAACACTGAAGCTTTCTTT. The chain is built from TRBV27 and TRBJ1-1, with a possible D match to TRBD1 (5 bases). V was cut by 6 bases and J by 2 bases, with 7 bases left in between. This CDR3 comprises 12 residues. Germline CDR1 and CDR2: MNHEY and SMNVEV (reference sequence).

The chain combines TRBV13 with TRBJ2-1, with D perhaps matching TRBD1 (6 bases). Trimming left V 4 bases short and J 1 base short, with 14 bases between. This CDR3 comprises 16 residues. Per germline, CDR1 PRHDT and CDR2 FYEKMQ (reference sequence). Written as DNA, the CDR3 is TGTGCCAGCAGCTCCGAAATGGACAGTTCCTACAATGAGCAGTTCTTC. Encoded protein: CASSSEMDSSYNEQFF. The whole variable domain, filled in from reference TRBV13 and TRBJ2-1, reads AAGVIQSPRHLIKEKRETATLKCYPIPRHDTVYWYQQGPGQDPQFLISFYEKMQSDKGSIPDRFSAQQFSDYHSELNMSSLELGDSALYFCASSSEMDSSYNEQFFGPGTRLTVL.

The chain couples TRBV4-1 to TRBJ1-2; 9 bases are shared with TRBD1. This CDR3 is 15 amino acids long. The germline gives CDR1 MGHRA, CDR2 YSYEKL. Trimming took 4 bases from V and 7 from J; bases not matched to a gene: 10. CDR3 bases: TGCGCCAGCAGCCCTAGGGACAGGGAAGCTGGTGGCTACACCTTC. Encoded protein: CASSPRDREAGGYTF.

This chain links TRBV3-1 (or the pseudogene TRBV3-2) with TRBJ2-5; 8 bases fit TRBD2. This CDR3 spans 17 amino acids. The V segment lost 0 bases and the J segment 0 bases; nucleotides outside the gene matches: 6. The germline V gene encodes CDR1 LGHDT and CDR2 YNNKEL (reference sequence). CDR3 nucleotides: TGTGCCAGCAGCCAAGATCCGGGGCGGGAGGACCAAGAGACCCAGTACTTC. Translating gives CASSQDPGREDQETQYF.

In its sample, this clone was seen once. V gene TRBV6-1 combines with J gene TRBJ2-7; 9 bases are shared with TRBD1. CDR1 MNHNS and CDR2 SASEGT come from the germline V gene. CDR3 size: 16 residues. Losses at the gene ends were 2 bases for V and 3 bases for J; bases not matched to a gene: 8. CDR3 sequence (DNA): TGTGCCAGCAGTGAAATATTACCGGGACAGGGCTACGAGCAGTACTTC. It translates to CASSEILPGQGYEQYF.

The chain couples TRBV7-9 to TRBJ1-4, with 10 bases fitting TRBD1. J gave up 7 bases and V 3 bases, and 5 bases lay outside the gene matches. Per germline, CDR1 SEHNR and CDR2 FQNEAQ (reference sequence). This CDR3 has 15 residues. The CDR3 DNA reads as TGTGCCAGCAGCTTGACAGGGGGCGATAGTGAAAAACTGTTTTTT. Its protein product is CASSLTGGDSEKLFF.